The next 28 T cell receptor beta chains were all read from a single sample in a study of cytomegalovirus exposure and HLA in healthy donors. PCR used 60 Vbeta primers and 13 Jbeta primers. The table came from immunoSEQ multiplex PCR; TCRdb's copy has only in-frame clones and leaves some out. The table has about 130,000 clones, roughly 70% seen once. Sequencing was done on a sample of PBMCs. The receptors derive from a man aged 35-49 years in good health and CMV-seropositive.

This clone is a singleton in its sample. CDR3 amino acids: CASSKRQGNEKLFF. CDR3 in DNA: TGTGCCAGCAGTAAGCGACAGGGGAATGAAAAACTGTTTTTT. The chain links TRBV13 to TRBJ1-4; the match to TRBD1 covers 8 bases. The CDR3 extends over 14 amino acids. The V gene end was trimmed by 6 bases and the J gene end by 5 bases; junction bases not matched to a gene: 5. Germline lookup yields CDR1 PRHDT and CDR2 FYEKMQ (reference sequence).

The chain employs TRBV5-4 and TRBJ2-5; 7 bases are shared with TRBD1. The J call may be wrong; the DNA end is better matched by TRBJ2-7. In germline, CDR1 is SGHNT, CDR2 YYREEE (reference sequence). The CDR3 is made up of 15 amino acids. CDR3 region: CASSWGTGVSYEQYF. DNA for the CDR3: TGTGCCAGCAGCTGGGGAACAGGGGTATCCTACGAGCAGTACTTC.

This sequence joins TRBV29-1 and TRBJ1-2; TRBD1 matches 8 bases. The CDR3 is made up of 13 amino acids. Germline trimming cut 2 bases from V and 5 bases from J; bases unmatched to any gene: 4. The germline CDR1 and CDR2 sequences are SQVTM and ANQGSEA. The CDR3 sequence is CSVERTGRYGYTF. In DNA, the CDR3 is TGCAGCGTTGAAAGGACAGGGAGGTATGGCTACACCTTC.

This clone was picked up a small number of times. A junction boundary mismatches the germline segment, possibly from a read error. The rearrangement uses TRBV6-5 and TRBJ2-7; D is undetermined. This CDR3 comprises 11 residues. Germline values: CDR1 MNHEY, CDR2 SVGAGI. The CDR3 region has the DNA TGTGCCAGCAGTTACCCAGGCCCAGAGTCGTTC. This translates into CASSYPGPESF.

This rearrangement joins TRBV19 to TRBJ2-2, with 13 bases that match TRBD2. The CDR3 has 15 amino acids. The ends lost 7 bases at V and 6 bases at J; junction bases unmatched: 5. Germline CDR1 and CDR2: LNHDA and SQIVND (reference sequence). The CDR3 is CASTRTSGSSGELFF. CDR3 DNA: TGTGCCAGTACCCGGACTAGCGGGAGTTCCGGGGAGCTGTTTTTT.

This clone appeared a few times. V gene TRBV6-6 combines with J gene TRBJ2-7; D is perhaps TRBD2 (5 bases). The V end was cut by 2 bases, the J end by 6 bases, with 11 bases between. CDR1 is MNHNY, CDR2 SVGAGI, per germline (reference sequence). The CDR3 totals 13 residues. DNA for the CDR3: TGTGCCAGCAGTTACCCGGACTCCCGCGAGCAGTACTTC. Amino acid sequence: CASSYPDSREQYF.

The chain joins TRBV7-2 to TRBJ1-1; D is uncertain. The V and J ends lost 2 bases and 8 bases respectively, with 15 bases between them. The germline V gene has CDR1 SGHTA and CDR2 FQGNSA. CDR3 length equals 14 residues. This CDR3 reads CASSLFFRGREAFF. Written as DNA, the CDR3 is TGTGCCAGCAGCTTATTTTTTCGCGGCAGAGAAGCTTTCTTT.

This clone was seen once. The rearrangement links TRBV5-6 to TRBJ2-7; 14 nucleotides line up with TRBD2. CDR3 length equals 16 residues. The V and J ends lost 4 bases and 0 bases, in that order; junction bases with no gene match: 3. Germline V gene data show CDR1 as SGHDT and CDR2 as YYEEEE. The CDR3 nucleotides are TGTGCCAGCAGCCGACTAGCGGGAGGGCGCTCCTACGAGCAGTACTTC. The encoded protein is CASSRLAGGRSYEQYF.

CDR3 sequence: CASSLPSGGFVNQETQYF. The CDR3 nucleotides are TGTGCCAGCAGCTTACCAAGCGGGGGATTCGTGAACCAAGAGACCCAGTACTTC. The chain is built from TRBV11-2 and TRBJ2-5; 8 bases are a match to TRBD2. The CDR3 runs to 18 residues. From germline, CDR1 is SGHAT and CDR2 FQNNGV. V lost 2 bases to trimming and J lost 0 bases; unmatched junction nucleotides: 11.

Regarding this clone: Additional DNA sequences in this sample encode the identical CDR3. V usage is TRBV2 and J usage is TRBJ1-4; D uncertain. Germline CDR1 reads SNHLY; CDR2 reads FYNNEI. This CDR3 has 13 amino acids. The V and J ends lost 7 bases and 5 bases respectively, with 11 bases between them. In DNA, the CDR3 is TGTGCCAGCATACATGAACGAAATGAAAAACTGTTTTTT. Translation gives CASIHERNEKLFF.

This sequence joins TRBV10-3 and TRBJ1-5; possibly TRBD1 for D (6 bases). This CDR3 spans 15 amino acids. CDR1 is ENHRY and CDR2 is SYGVKD in the germline V gene. V was clipped by 0 bases and J by 0 bases, with 6 bases between them. The CDR3 bases are TGTGCCATCAGTGAGTCACAGGGTAGCAATCAGCCCCAGCATTTT. This gives the protein CAISESQGSNQPQHF.

Written as DNA, the CDR3 is TGCAGCGTCAACAGGGAAGGCTACGAGCAGTACTTC. As protein: CSVNREGYEQYF. V usage is TRBV29-1 and J usage is TRBJ2-7, with D perhaps TRBD1 (6 bases). V shed 6 bases and J shed 3 bases, with 12 bases lying between them. CDR1 and CDR2 from the germline V gene are SQVTM and ANQGSEA. The CDR3 is 12 amino acids.

The chain uses TRBV18 and TRBJ2-1; maybe TRBD2 (5 bases). Germline V gene data show CDR1 as KGHSH and CDR2 as LQKENI. The CDR3 runs 19 residues. V lost 5 bases to trimming and J lost 1 base, with 24 bases between them. CDR3: CASSAKIRASEGSYNEQFF. The CDR3 DNA reads TGTGCCAGCTCAGCGAAAATCCGGGCCTCCGAGGGATCCTACAATGAGCAGTTCTTC.

V usage is TRBV5-1 and J usage is TRBJ2-1; 13 nucleotides align to TRBD2. The germline CDR1 and CDR2 sequences are SGHRS and YFSETQ. The CDR3 is 15 amino acids. After removal of 4 bases from V and 7 bases from J, the junction contained 5 bases not matched to a gene. The CDR3 here is CASSELAGGPNEQFF. The DNA of the CDR3 is TGCGCCAGCAGCGAACTAGCGGGGGGGCCTAATGAGCAGTTCTTC.

V and J are TRBV6-4 and TRBJ1-6; weak D call: TRBD1 (5 bases). The CDR3 loop spans 15 amino acids. V was cut by 6 bases and J by 8 bases, with 17 bases left in between. Germline values: CDR1 MRHNA, CDR2 SNTAGT. The CDR3 DNA reads as TGTGCCAGCAGAAAATTTGCAGGGTTGGATTCACCCCTCCACTTT. Its protein product is CASRKFAGLDSPLHF.

V usage is TRBV11-3 and J usage is TRBJ2-7; D gene ambiguous. The CDR3 covers 14 residues. V gave up 4 bases and J gave up 7 bases, with 17 bases separating them. CDR1 SGHNT and CDR2 YENEEA come from the germline V gene. CDR3 DNA sequence: TGTGCCAGCAGCTCCCGGAGTGATGGCTGGGAGCAGTACTTC. Protein: CASSSRSDGWEQYF.

The chain links TRBV5-1 to TRBJ1-5; D is unclear. The V gene's germline CDR1 is SGHRS and CDR2 YFSETQ. The CDR3 is made up of 15 amino acids. Trimming took off 2 bases at V and 1 base at J, with 10 bases between the two ends. Here the CDR3 DNA reads TGCGCCAGCAGCTTTGACGGCGGAAGCAATCAGCCCCAGCATTTT. This translates into CASSFDGGSNQPQHF.

The table lists this clone with a count of one. The rearrangement links TRBV7-9 to TRBJ2-1; 7 bases match TRBD1. The trim removed 2 bases at V and 2 bases at J, leaving 9 bases unmatched. In germline, CDR1 is SEHNR, CDR2 FQNEAQ (reference sequence). This CDR3 has 17 amino acids. CDR3 sequence: CASSLLRQGFAYNEQFF. CDR3 nucleotides: TGTGCCAGCAGCTTATTAAGACAGGGATTCGCCTACAATGAGCAGTTCTTC. Variable domain in full (rest from reference TRBV7-9 and TRBJ2-1): DTGVSQNPRHKITKRGQNVTFRCDPISEHNRLYWYRQTLGQGPEFLTYFQNEAQLEKSRLLSDRFSAERPKGSFSTLEIQRTEQGDSAMYLCASSLLRQGFAYNEQFFGPGTRLTVL.

The chain has TRBV6-5 and TRBJ2-1, with TRBD2 matching 9 bases. V gave up 6 bases and J gave up 4 bases; unmatched junction bases: 4. The CDR3 runs 14 residues. Germline V gene sequence: CDR1 MNHEY, CDR2 SVGAGI. CDR3 in DNA: TGTGCCAGCAGAAAGGCGGGAGGGTACAATGAGCAGTTCTTC. This gives the protein CASRKAGGYNEQFF.

This clone was counted between two and nine times. This rearrangement joins TRBV19 to TRBJ2-3; weak D call: TRBD1 (5 bases). This CDR3 comprises 15 residues. Germline V CDR1 and CDR2: LNHDA, SQIVND (reference sequence). The V and J ends lost 5 bases and 0 bases respectively, with 12 bases between them. This CDR3 is CASSPGAGSTDTQYF. The CDR3 DNA follows: TGTGCCAGTAGTCCAGGCGCAGGGAGCACAGATACGCAGTATTTT. The full variable domain, rest sourced from reference TRBV19 and TRBJ2-3, is DGGITQSPKYLFRKEGQNVTLSCEQNLNHDAMYWYRQDPGQGLRLIYYSQIVNDFQKGDIAEGYSVSREKKESFPLTVTSAQKNPTAFYLCASSPGAGSTDTQYFGPGTRLTVL.

Details on this clone: Other DNA sequences in the same sample also yield this CDR3. J is TRBJ2-5 and V is TRBV5-1; D is possibly TRBD1 (6 bases). Trimming cost V 4 bases and J 1 base, with 8 bases left between them. CDR1 is SGHRS, CDR2 YFSETQ, per germline. The CDR3 contains 13 residues. CDR3 amino acids: CASSLRGQETQYF. CDR3 bases: TGCGCCAGCAGCCTCAGGGGCCAAGAGACCCAGTACTTC.

J is TRBJ2-2 and V is TRBV9, with TRBD1 matching over 12 bases. V trimming: 0 bases; J trimming: 7 bases; junction bases outside the gene matches: 7. Germline V gene sequence: CDR1 SGDLS, CDR2 YYNGEE. The CDR3 is 17 residues long. The CDR3, as DNA: TGTGCCAGCAGCGTAGCCGGGACAGGGGGCTTCGACGGGGAGCTGTTTTTT. Residues: CASSVAGTGGFDGELFF.

This clone was seen only once. This rearrangement joins TRBV9 to TRBJ2-3, with 7 bases identical to TRBD2. The germline CDR1 and CDR2 sequences are SGDLS and YYNGEE. The CDR3 has 17 amino acids. Losses at the gene ends were 4 bases for V and 6 bases for J; bases not matched to a gene: 17. The CDR3 loop reads CASSRDPLAGVSDTQYF. Here the CDR3 DNA reads TGTGCCAGCAGCCGGGACCCCCTTGCGGGAGTCTCGGATACGCAGTATTTT.

The J gene is TRBJ1-5, the V gene TRBV19; 7 bases line up with TRBD1. The junction had 10 bases not matched to a gene; V was cut back by 3 bases and J by 8 bases. Germline lookup yields CDR1 LNHDA and CDR2 SQIVND (reference sequence). This CDR3 region has 15 residues. The CDR3 sequence is CASSMETGAREPQHF. CDR3 nucleotide sequence: TGTGCCAGTAGTATGGAAACAGGGGCTCGTGAGCCCCAGCATTTT.

V usage is TRBV5-4 and J usage is TRBJ2-7, with D maybe TRBD1 (5 bases). V gave up 1 base and J gave up 4 bases, with 12 bases separating them. CDR3 length: 14 amino acids. Germline V gene sequence: CDR1 SGHNT, CDR2 YYREEE (reference sequence). CDR3 DNA: TGTGCCAGCAGCTTGCAGGGTATTCCATACGAGCAGTACTTC. It translates to CASSLQGIPYEQYF.

The chain employs TRBV19 and TRBJ2-4; D is ambiguous. V lost 7 bases to trimming and J lost 6 bases, with 25 bases between them. Germline V CDR1 and CDR2: LNHDA, SQIVND (reference sequence). The CDR3 has 17 amino acids. CDR3 DNA sequence: TGTGCCAGTACCCCTGCTGCGACAAATTCGTACGGAAACATTCAGTACTTC. Protein sequence: CASTPAATNSYGNIQYF. Full variable domain (outside the CDR3, taken from reference TRBV19 and TRBJ2-4): DGGITQSPKYLFRKEGQNVTLSCEQNLNHDAMYWYRQDPGQGLRLIYYSQIVNDFQKGDIAEGYSVSREKKESFPLTVTSAQKNPTAFYLCASTPAATNSYGNIQYFGAGTRLSVL.

Points on this clone: The same CDR3 can be traced to other DNA sequences in this sample. This sequence joins TRBV5-8 and TRBJ2-7; a possible D gene is TRBD2 (6 bases). Germline V lookup: CDR1 SGHTS, CDR2 YDEGEE. Trimming left V 7 bases short and J 2 bases short, with 16 bases between. This CDR3 region has 14 residues. CDR3 sequence reads: CASRTGTPTYEQYF. CDR3 sequence (DNA): TGTGCCAGCCGGACCGGGACTCCGACCTACGAGCAGTACTTC.

The rearrangement uses TRBV27 and TRBJ2-7; TRBD2 might be the D (5 bases). Germline V gives CDR1 MNHEY, CDR2 SMNVEV (reference sequence). The CDR3 is 14 residues long. Trimming removed 6 bases from V and 5 bases from J, with 17 bases in between. The CDR3 nucleotides read TGTGCCAGCAGCCCTTCAGCGGCGGTCAACGAGCAGTACTTC. This translates into CASSPSAAVNEQYF.